This is a list of T cell receptor beta chains from one sample in a study of molecular identifiers for immune sequencing clone quantification. TCRdb recomputed calls from the PCR reads with MiXCR, one row per CDR3 protein. The repertoire has roughly 65,000 distinct CDR3 sequences, about a sixth of them found once; the top ten carry approximately 1.5%. The sequencing sample was made of naive CD8+ T cells from blood, with Jurkat cell RNA spiked in. All receptors come from a human donor in good health. Some libraries in this study had Jurkat cell RNA spiked in. CDR3s include the opening cysteine and the closing phenylalanine or tryptophan. The D gene is left open where the match is weak. Size values are once, few and many counts, or a class for expanded clones, and some rows have none.

d_call,clone_size,j_call,v_call,cdr3_nt,cdr3_aa
NA,few,TRBJ1-1,TRBV19,TGTGCCAGTACCCTGGACACTGAAGCTTTCTTT,CASTLDTEAFF
TRBD2,many,TRBJ2-1,TRBV20-1,TGCAGTGGCTGGCCGGGAGGGTCCTACAATGAGCAGTTCTTC,CSGWPGGSYNEQFF
NA,few,TRBJ2-1,TRBV4-1,TGCGCCAGCAGCCAATACCGGGACTCGACATACAATGAGCAGTTCTTC,CASSQYRDSTYNEQFF
NA,NA,TRBJ2-3,TRBV28,TGTGCCGGCAGTTTGGCAGATACGCAGTATTTT,CAGSLADTQYF
NA,many,TRBJ1-2,TRBV10-3,TGTGCCAGTGAAGGAGAGGATGGCTACACCTTC,CASEGEDGYTF
NA,many,TRBJ2-7,TRBV4-2,TGTGCCAGCAGCCAAGATCTCCACGAGCAGTACTTC,CASSQDLHEQYF
NA,many,TRBJ1-2,TRBV16,TGTGCCAGCAGCCAATCCACGGACTATGGCTACACCTTC,CASSQSTDYGYTF
TRBD2,many,TRBJ2-3,TRBV7-2,TGTGCCAGCACTGCTACCGGGACTAGCTCCACAGATACGCAGTATTTT,CASTATGTSSTDTQYF
NA,many,TRBJ2-3,TRBV7-8,TGTGCCAGCAGCCTAGGGACCGATTACGGTACGCAGTATTTT,CASSLGTDYGTQYF
TRBD1,NA,TRBJ2-7,TRBV15,TGTGCCACCAGCGGGGGGACAGGCGAGCAGTACTTC,CATSGGTGEQYF
NA,few,TRBJ2-7,TRBV24-1,TGTGTCACCAGTGATTTGTGGTCCGAGCAGTACTTC,CVTSDLWSEQYF
NA,many,TRBJ1-1,TRBV9,TGTGCCAGCAGCCCCCGGGAAACTGAAGCTTTCTTT,CASSPRETEAFF
TRBD1,many,TRBJ2-3,TRBV29-1,TGCAGCGTTGAAGGGACAGGGGTGATAGATACGCAGTATTTT,CSVEGTGVIDTQYF
TRBD1,many,TRBJ1-6,TRBV3-1,TGTGCCAGCAGCTCCCTGGGACAGAGCTCCTATAATTCACCCCTCCACTTT,CASSSLGQSSYNSPLHF
NA,many,TRBJ1-4,TRBV6-5,TGTGCCAGCACCACCCGTTGGGGACCGCGAAATGAAAAACTGTTTTTT,CASTTRWGPRNEKLFF
NA,many,TRBJ2-3,TRBV27,TGTGCCAGCAGTTTGAATCCTACCATTAGCACAGATACGCAGTATTTT,CASSLNPTISTDTQYF
NA,NA,TRBJ1-2,TRBV29-1,TGCAGCGTCGATCGGGGCAGGGGTAACTATGGCTACACCTTC,CSVDRGRGNYGYTF
NA,few,TRBJ2-2,TRBV5-6,TGTGCCAGCAGCTTTCCTATTACCGGGGAGCTGTTTTTT,CASSFPITGELFF
TRBD2,few,TRBJ2-1,TRBV28,TGTGCCAGCAGCCTAGGGACTAGCGGGAGCTATGAGCAGTTCTTC,CASSLGTSGSYEQFF
NA,many,TRBJ1-2,TRBV28,TGTGCCAGCAGTTCTGCCAGGGAAACTAACTATGGCTACACCTTC,CASSSARETNYGYTF
TRBD2,medium-sized,TRBJ2-3,TRBV7-6,TGTGCCAGCAGCGCCCGCACCTTTACTAGCGGGACCCCCCTGCGCACAGATACGCAGTATTTT,CASSARTFTSGTPLRTDTQYF
NA,NA,TRBJ2-3,TRBV28,TGTGCCAGCAGTTTTCCCCCCCCCAAAGAGACCCCCACAGATACGCAGTATTTT,CASSFPPPKETPTDTQYF
NA,few,TRBJ2-5,TRBV5-4,TGTGCCAGCAGCTCTCCCGAGGGGAACCCGGAGACCCAGTACTTC,CASSSPEGNPETQYF
NA,many,TRBJ2-3,TRBV11-2,TGTGCCAGCAGCTTATTCATCGGACTTAGCACAGATACGCAGTATTTT,CASSLFIGLSTDTQYF
NA,many,TRBJ2-2,TRBV29-1,TGCAGCATCGACAGCACCGGGGAGCTGTTTTTT,CSIDSTGELFF
NA,many,TRBJ2-3,TRBV7-9,TGTGCCAGCAGCTACGGGAGATGGGAAGATACGCAGTATTTT,CASSYGRWEDTQYF
NA,many,TRBJ1-6,TRBV20-1,TGCAGTGCTGCGGACAGCGATTATAATTCACCCCTCCACTTT,CSAADSDYNSPLHF
NA,many,TRBJ1-2,TRBV21-1,TGTGCCAGCAGCACCCCCCAGGACAGGGGGCAAGCCGACTATGGCTACACCTTC,CASSTPQDRGQADYGYTF
NA,few,TRBJ2-2,TRBV19,TGTGCCAGTAGTATAGGGCTCCAGCTCAGGTGGACCGGGGAGCTGTTTTTT,CASSIGLQLRWTGELFF
TRBD2,NA,TRBJ2-7,TRBV20-1,TGCAGTGCTAGAGTACTAGCGGAATCCTACGAGCAGTACTTC,CSARVLAESYEQYF
TRBD1,NA,TRBJ2-1,TRBV4-1,TGCGCCAGCAGCCAGATCCCACCAGGGGGCGTGTACAATGAGCAGTTCTTC,CASSQIPPGGVYNEQFF
TRBD2,many,TRBJ2-7,TRBV4-1,TGCGCCAGCAGCCAAGTTAGGACTAGCGCTTACGAGCAGTACTTC,CASSQVRTSAYEQYF
NA,many,TRBJ2-1,TRBV27,TGTGCCAGCAGTCCCTGGGTGGGGGACAATGAGCAGTTCTTC,CASSPWVGDNEQFF